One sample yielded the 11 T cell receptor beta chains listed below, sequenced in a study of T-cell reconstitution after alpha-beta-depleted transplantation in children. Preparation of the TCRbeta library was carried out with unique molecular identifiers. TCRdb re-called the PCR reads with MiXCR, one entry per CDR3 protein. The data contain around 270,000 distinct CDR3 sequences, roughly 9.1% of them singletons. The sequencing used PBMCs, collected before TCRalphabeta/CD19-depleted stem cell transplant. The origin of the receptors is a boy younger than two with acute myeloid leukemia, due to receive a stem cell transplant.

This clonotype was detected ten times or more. The CDR3 sequence: CASSPIGTGNGETQYF. Here the CDR3 DNA reads TGTGCCAGCAGTCCGATCGGGACAGGGAACGGGGAGACCCAGTACTTC. V is TRBV12-3 or TRBV12-4 and J is TRBJ2-5; 9 bases fit TRBD1. The V segment lost 5 bases and the J segment 5 bases; nucleotides outside the gene matches: 12. The CDR3 length is 16 residues.

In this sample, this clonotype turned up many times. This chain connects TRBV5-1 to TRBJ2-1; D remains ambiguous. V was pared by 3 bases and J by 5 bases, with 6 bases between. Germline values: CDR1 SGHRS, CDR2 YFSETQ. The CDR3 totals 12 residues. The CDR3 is CASSSYDNEQFF. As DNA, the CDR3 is TGCGCCAGCAGCTCGTACGACAATGAGCAGTTCTTC.

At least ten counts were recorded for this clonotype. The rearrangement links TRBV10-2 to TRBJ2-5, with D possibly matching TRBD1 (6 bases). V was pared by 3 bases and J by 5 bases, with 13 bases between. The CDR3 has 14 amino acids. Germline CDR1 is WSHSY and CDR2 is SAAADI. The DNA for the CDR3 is TGCGCCAGCAGTGATAACAGGGTGGGGGAGACCCAGTACTTC. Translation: CASSDNRVGETQYF.

CDR3 in DNA: TGCGCCAGCAGCCAACAGCGGGCCTCCTACGAGCAGTACTTC. It codes for CASSQQRASYEQYF. The chain couples TRBV4-3 to TRBJ2-7; possibly TRBD2 for D (6 bases). In germline, CDR1 is LGHNA, CDR2 YSLEER. V dropped 2 bases and J dropped 0 bases, with 8 bases sitting between them. The length of the CDR3 is 14 residues.

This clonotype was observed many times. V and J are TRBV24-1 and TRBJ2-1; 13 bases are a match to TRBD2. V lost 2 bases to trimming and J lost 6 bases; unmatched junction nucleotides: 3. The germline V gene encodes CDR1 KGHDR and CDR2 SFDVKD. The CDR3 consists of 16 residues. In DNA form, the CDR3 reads TGTGCCACCAGTGATTGGACTAGCGGGGGTCCCAATGAGCAGTTCTTC. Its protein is CATSDWTSGGPNEQFF.

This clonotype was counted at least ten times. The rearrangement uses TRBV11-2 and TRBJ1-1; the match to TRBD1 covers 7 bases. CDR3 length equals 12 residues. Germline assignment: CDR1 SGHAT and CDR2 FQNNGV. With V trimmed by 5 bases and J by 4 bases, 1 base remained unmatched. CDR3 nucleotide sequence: TGTGCCAGCAGCCCAGGGGGCACTGAAGCTTTCTTT. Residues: CASSPGGTEAFF.

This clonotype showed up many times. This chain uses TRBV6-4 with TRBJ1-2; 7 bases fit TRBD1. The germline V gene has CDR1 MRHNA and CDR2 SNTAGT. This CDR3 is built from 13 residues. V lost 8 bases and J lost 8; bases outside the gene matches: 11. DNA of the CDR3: TGTGCCAGCCATCGACAGGGCTTAGGAGGCTACACCTTC. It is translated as CASHRQGLGGYTF.

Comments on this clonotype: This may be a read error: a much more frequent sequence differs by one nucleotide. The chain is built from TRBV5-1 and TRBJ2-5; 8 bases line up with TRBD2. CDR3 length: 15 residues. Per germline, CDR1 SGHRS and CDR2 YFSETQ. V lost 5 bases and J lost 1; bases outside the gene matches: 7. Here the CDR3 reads CASRRGRRAQETQYF. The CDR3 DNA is TGCGCCAGCAGGCGCGGGAGGCGGGCCCAAGAGACCCAGTACTTC.

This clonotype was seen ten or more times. The CDR3 DNA follows: TGTGCCAGCAGTTTATTTCCTGGCAGGGAGGATGGCTACACCTTC. Its protein is CASSLFPGREDGYTF. The chain employs TRBV28 and TRBJ1-2; TRBD1 is a possible D gene (5 bases). Germline assignment: CDR1 MDHEN and CDR2 SYDVKM. This CDR3 comprises 15 residues. V was trimmed by 1 base and J by 6 bases, leaving 15 bases between them.

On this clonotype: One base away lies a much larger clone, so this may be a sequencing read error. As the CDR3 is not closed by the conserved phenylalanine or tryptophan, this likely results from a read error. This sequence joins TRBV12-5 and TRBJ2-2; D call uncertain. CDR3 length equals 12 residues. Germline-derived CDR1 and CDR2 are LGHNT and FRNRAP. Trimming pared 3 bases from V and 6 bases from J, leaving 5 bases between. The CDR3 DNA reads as TGTGCTAGTGGTTTCCTTCCCGGGGAGCTGTTTTCT. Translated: CASGFLPGELFS.

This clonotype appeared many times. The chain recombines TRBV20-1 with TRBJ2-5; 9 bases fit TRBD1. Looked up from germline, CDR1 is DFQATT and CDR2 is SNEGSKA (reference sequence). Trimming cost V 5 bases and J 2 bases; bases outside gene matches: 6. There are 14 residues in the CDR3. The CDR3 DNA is TGCAGTGCTGTGTCCGACAGGGGGCAAGAGACCCAGTACTTC. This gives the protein CSAVSDRGQETQYF.